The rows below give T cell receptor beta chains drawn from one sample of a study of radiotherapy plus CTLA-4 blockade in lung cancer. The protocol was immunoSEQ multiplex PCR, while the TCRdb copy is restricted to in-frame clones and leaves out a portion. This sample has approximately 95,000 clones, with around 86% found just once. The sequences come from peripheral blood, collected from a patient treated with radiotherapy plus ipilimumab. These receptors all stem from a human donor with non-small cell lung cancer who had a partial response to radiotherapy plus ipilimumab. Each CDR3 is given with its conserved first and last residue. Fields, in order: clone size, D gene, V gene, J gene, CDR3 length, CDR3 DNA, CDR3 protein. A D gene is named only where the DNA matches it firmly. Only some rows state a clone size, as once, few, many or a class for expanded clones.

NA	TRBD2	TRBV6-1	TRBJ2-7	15	TGTGCCAGCAGCCCACAAAAGCGGGGGCCCTACGAGCAGTACTTC	CASSPQKRGPYEQYF
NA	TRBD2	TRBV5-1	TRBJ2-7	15	TGCGCCAGCAGCTTGACTAGCGGGAAAGCTCGCGAGCAGTACTTC	CASSLTSGKAREQYF
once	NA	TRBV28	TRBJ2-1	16	TGTGCCAGCACCTTGGGGGGGGCGGAAACCTACAATGAGCAGTTCTTC	CASTLGGAETYNEQFF
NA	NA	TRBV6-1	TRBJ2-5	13	TGTGCCAGCAGTCTGCTTGCGGCAGAGACCCAGTACTTC	CASSLLAAETQYF
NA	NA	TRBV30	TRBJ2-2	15	TGTGCCTGGAGTCGGAAGCGGGCGAACACCGGGGAGCTGTTTTTT	CAWSRKRANTGELFF
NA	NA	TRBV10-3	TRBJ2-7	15	TGTGCCATCAGTGAGCTCGACTCCTTTCCCTACGAGCAGTACTTC	CAISELDSFPYEQYF
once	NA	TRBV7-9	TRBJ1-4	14	TGTGCCAGCAGCCTGGAGAGGGCTAATGAAAAACTGTTTTTT	CASSLERANEKLFF
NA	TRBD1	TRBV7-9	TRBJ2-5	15	TGTGCCAGCAGCTTAGTGGCAGGGGGCGGAGAGACCCAGTACTTC	CASSLVAGGGETQYF
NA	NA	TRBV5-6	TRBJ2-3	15	TGTGCCAGCAGCCCAGGGGCCGGGGCCCCAGGTACGCAGTATTTT	CASSPGAGAPGTQYF
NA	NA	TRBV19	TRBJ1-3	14	TGTGCCAGTGGACTAGTGAGTTCTGGAAACACCATATATTTT	CASGLVSSGNTIYF
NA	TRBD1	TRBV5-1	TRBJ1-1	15	TGCGCCACCAAGGGACAGGGGGCTTCGAACACTGAAGCTTTCTTT	CATKGQGASNTEAFF
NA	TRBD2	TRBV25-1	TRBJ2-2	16	TGTGCCAGCAGTCAGGCGGGAGAGGCTAACACCGGGGAGCTGTTTTTT	CASSQAGEANTGELFF
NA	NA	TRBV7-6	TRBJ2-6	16	TGTGCCAGCAGCGCGGGCGGGAACTCTGGGGCCAACGTCCTGACTTTC	CASSAGGNSGANVLTF
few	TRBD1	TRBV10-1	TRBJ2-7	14	TGCGCCAGCAGTGGGACAGGGAGCGGAAGAGAGCAGTACTTC	CASSGTGSGREQYF
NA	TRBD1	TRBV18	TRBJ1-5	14	TGTGCCAGCTCACCGGGACAGGGGGGACAGCCCCAGCATTTT	CASSPGQGGQPQHF
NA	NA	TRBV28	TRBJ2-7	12	TGTGCCAGCCGGGACACTTTCTACGAGCAGTACTTC	CASRDTFYEQYF
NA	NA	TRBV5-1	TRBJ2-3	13	TGCGCCAGCAGCTTGGGGGGCCCAGATACGCAGTATTTT	CASSLGGPDTQYF
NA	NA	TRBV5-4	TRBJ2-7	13	TGTGCCGACCAGGAGGGGGCGGTGGGGGAGCAGTACTTC	CADQEGAVGEQYF
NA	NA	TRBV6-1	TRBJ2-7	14	TGTGCCAGCAGCCGCCCCGGGAGCGCCTACGAGCAGTACTTC	CASSRPGSAYEQYF
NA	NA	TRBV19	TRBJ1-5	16	TGTGTCAGTAGTATTGGGGGGGGCAAGAGCAATCAGCCCCAGCATTTT	CVSSIGGGKSNQPQHF
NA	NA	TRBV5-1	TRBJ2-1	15	TGCGCCAGCAGCTTGAGCCTGCCTTCCTACAATGAGCAGTTCTTC	CASSLSLPSYNEQFF
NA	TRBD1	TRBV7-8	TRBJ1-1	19	TGTGCCAGCAGCTCCCTCCCTGCGTCCGGGACAGGCATATCTCTTGAAGCTTTCTTT	CASSSLPASGTGISLEAFF
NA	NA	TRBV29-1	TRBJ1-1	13	TGCAGCTCCCGATCGAGGGTTGGGACTGAAGCTTTCTTT	CSSRSRVGTEAFF
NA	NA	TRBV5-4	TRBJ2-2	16	TGTGCCAGCAGCTGGGGGGGGGCGCCGAACACCGGGGAGCTGTTTTTT	CASSWGGAPNTGELFF
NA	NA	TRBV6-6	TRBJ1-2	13	TGTGCCAGCAGTTCTGCGGGCAACTATGGCTACACCTTC	CASSSAGNYGYTF
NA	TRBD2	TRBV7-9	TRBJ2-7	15	TGTGCCAGCAGCTTAGGATCCGGGGGGGTCGACGAGCAGTACTTC	CASSLGSGGVDEQYF
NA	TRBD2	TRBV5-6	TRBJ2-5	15	TGTGCCAGCAGCTTGTCGGCTAGCGGCCAAGAGACCCAGTACTTC	CASSLSASGQETQYF
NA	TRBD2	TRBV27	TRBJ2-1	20	TGTGCCAGCAGTTTATCAAGGGCCCTTGGTAGCGGGAACCCCTACAATGAGCAGTTCTTC	CASSLSRALGSGNPYNEQFF
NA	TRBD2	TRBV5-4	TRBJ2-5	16	TGTGCCAGCAGCTCGGGGGGGGCTCCGACGCAGGAGACCCAGTACTTC	CASSSGGAPTQETQYF
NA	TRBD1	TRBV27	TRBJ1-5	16	TGTGCCAGCAGAGGGCAGGGGGCGGTCAGGGATCAGCCCCAGCATTTT	CASRGQGAVRDQPQHF
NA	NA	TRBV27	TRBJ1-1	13	TGTGCCAGCAGTTTAATCGGACAATTAGAAGCTTTCTTT	CASSLIGQLEAFF
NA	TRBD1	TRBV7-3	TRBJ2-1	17	TGTGCCAGCAGCTTACTTTCCCGGACAGGGGGTTTAGATGAGCAGTTCTTC	CASSLLSRTGGLDEQFF
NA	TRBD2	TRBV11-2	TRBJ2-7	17	TGTGCCAGCAGCTTCGGAGGCTTTCGGGAGGGGTCCTACGAGCAGTACTTC	CASSFGGFREGSYEQYF
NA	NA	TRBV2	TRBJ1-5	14	TGTGCCAGCTCCGAAAGCGGATTGGGGCAGCCCCAGCATTTT	CASSESGLGQPQHF
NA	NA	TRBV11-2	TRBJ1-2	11	TGTGCCAGCAGCTACAGGGATGGCTACACCTTC	CASSYRDGYTF
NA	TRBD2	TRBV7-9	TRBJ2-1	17	TGTGCCAGCAGCCCCAGGACTAGCGAGAGCTCCTACAATGAGCAGTTCTTC	CASSPRTSESSYNEQFF
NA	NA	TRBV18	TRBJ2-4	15	TGTGCCAGCTCACCAACAGGGACATCCAAAAACATTCAGTACTTC	CASSPTGTSKNIQYF
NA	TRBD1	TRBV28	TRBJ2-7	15	TGTGCCAGCAGTTTGGGACAGGGGAACAGGAACGAGCAGTACTTC	CASSLGQGNRNEQYF
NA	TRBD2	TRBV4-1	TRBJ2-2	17	TGCGCCAGCAGCCGTAAACTAGCGGGAGAAGTTGCCGGGGAGCTGTTTTTT	CASSRKLAGEVAGELFF
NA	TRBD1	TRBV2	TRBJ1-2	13	TGTGCCAGCACTAGGGACAGAGTCTATGGCTACACCTTC	CASTRDRVYGYTF
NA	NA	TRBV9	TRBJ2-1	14	TGTGCCAGCAGCGTAGATATCGGGAATTATGAGCAGTTCTTC	CASSVDIGNYEQFF